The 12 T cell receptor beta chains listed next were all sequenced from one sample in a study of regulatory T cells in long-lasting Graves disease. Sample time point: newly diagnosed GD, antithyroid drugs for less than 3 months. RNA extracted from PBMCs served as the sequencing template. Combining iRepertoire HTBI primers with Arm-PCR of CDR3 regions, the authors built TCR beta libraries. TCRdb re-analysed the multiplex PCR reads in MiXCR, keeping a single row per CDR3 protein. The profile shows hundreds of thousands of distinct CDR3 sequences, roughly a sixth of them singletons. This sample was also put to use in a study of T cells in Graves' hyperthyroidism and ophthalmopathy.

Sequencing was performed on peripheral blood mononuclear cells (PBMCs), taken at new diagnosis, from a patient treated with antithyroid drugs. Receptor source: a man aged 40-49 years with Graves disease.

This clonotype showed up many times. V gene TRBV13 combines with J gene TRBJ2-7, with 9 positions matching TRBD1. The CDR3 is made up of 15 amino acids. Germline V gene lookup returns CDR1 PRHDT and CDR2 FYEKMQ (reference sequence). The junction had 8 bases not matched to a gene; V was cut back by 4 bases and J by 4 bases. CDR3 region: CASSWTGTGRYEQYF. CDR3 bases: TGTGCCAGCAGCTGGACCGGGACAGGGAGATACGAGCAGTACTTC.

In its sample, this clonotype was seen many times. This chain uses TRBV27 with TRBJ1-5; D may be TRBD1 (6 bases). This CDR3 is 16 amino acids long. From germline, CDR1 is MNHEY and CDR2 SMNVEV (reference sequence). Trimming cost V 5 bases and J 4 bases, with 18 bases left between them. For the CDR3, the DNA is TGTGCCAGCAGTCGGATTCCGGGACAAAAAAATCAGCCCCAGCATTTT. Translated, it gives CASSRIPGQKNQPQHF.

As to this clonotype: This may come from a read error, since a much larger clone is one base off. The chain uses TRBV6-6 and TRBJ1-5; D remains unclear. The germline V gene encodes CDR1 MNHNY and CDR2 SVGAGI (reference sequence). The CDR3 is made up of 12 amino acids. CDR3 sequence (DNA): TGTGCCAGCAATTACTCGACCGTGTCCCAGCATTTT. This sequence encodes CASNYSTVSQHF.

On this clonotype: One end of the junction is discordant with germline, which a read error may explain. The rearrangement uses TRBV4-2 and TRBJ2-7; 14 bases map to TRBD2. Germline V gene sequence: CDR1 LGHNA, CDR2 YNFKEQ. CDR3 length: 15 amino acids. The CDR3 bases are TGTGCCAGCAGCCAACCGACTAGCGGGGGGGGACGCCCCCTTTTC. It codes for CASSQPTSGGGRPLF.

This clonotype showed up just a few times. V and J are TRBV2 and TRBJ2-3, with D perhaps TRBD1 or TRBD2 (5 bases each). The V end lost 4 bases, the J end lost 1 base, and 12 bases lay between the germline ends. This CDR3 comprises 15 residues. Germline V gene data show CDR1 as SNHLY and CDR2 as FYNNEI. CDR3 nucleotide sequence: TGTGCCAGCAGTGGAGGGGTCCGGGGCACAGATACGCAGTATTTT. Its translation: CASSGGVRGTDTQYF. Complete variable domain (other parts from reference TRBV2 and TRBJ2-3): EPEVTQTPSHQVTQMGQEVILRCVPISNHLYFYWYRQILGQKVEFLVSFYNNEISEKSEIFDDQFSVERPDGSNFTLKIRSTKLEDSAMYFCASSGGVRGTDTQYFGPGTRLTVL.

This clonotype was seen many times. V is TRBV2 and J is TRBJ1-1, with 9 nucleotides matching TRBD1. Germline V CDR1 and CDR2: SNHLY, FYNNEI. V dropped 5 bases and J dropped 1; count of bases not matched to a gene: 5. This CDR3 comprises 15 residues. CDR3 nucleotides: TGTGCCAGCAGTAGGACAGGGGCAGGGAACACTGAAGCTTTCTTT. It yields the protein CASSRTGAGNTEAFF.

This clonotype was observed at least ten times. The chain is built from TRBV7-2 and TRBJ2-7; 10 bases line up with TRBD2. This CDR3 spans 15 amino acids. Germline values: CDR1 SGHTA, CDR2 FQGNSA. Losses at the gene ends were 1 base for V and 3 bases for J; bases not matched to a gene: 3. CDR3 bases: TGTGCCAGCAGCTTAGATTTAGCGGGGGGCTACGAGCAGTACTTC. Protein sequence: CASSLDLAGGYEQYF.

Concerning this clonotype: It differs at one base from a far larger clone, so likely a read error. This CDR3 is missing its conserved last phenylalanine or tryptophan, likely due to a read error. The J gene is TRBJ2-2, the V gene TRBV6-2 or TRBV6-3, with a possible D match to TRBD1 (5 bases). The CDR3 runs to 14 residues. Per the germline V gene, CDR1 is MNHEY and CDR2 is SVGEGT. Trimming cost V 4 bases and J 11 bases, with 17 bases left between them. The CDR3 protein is CASSLGAAPRELFL. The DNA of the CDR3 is TGTGCCAGCAGTTTAGGGGCGGCCCCGAGAGAGCTGTTTCTT.

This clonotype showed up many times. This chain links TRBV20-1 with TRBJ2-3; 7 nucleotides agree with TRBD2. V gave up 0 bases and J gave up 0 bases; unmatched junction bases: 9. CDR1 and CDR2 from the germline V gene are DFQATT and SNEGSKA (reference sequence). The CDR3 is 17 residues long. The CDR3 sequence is CSARDLLERGSTDTQYF. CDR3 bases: TGCAGTGCTAGAGATCTCTTGGAGCGGGGTAGCACAGATACGCAGTATTTT.

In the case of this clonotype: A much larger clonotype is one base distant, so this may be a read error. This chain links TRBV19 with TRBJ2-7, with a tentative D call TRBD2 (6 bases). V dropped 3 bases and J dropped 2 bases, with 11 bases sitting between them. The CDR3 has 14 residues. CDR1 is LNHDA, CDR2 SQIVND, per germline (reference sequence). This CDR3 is CASSIAGSPYEQYF. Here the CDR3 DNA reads TGTGCCAGTAGTATTGCGGGGAGCCCCTACGAGCAGTACTTC.

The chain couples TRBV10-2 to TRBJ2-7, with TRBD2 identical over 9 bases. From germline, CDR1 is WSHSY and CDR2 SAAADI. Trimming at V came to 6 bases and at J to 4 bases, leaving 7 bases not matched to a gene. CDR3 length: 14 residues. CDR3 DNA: TGCGCCAGCAGGGCTCAAGCGGGGGGATACGAGCAGTACTTC. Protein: CASRAQAGGYEQYF.

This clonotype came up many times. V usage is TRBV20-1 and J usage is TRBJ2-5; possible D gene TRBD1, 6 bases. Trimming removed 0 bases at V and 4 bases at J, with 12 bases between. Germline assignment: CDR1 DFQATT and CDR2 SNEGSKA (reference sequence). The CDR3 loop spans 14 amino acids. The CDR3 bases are TGCAGTGCTAGAGATTTTAGGGGGACAGAGACCCAGTACTTC. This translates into CSARDFRGTETQYF.